Below, 8 T cell receptor beta chains from the same sample are listed, as sequenced in a study of T-cell memory formation after mild COVID-19. TCRdb recomputed calls from the 5' RACE reads with MiXCR, one row per CDR3 protein. The sample gives fewer than 400,000 distinct CDR3 sequences, about 16% of which show up once; around a fifth is in the top ten. The sequencing input was PBMCs or a T cell subset sorted from them (not recorded which). These receptors were obtained from a man aged 18-30 years who had mild COVID-19 (a few samples of this study predate the infection). Cell type and time point are not known.

This clonotype was recorded a few times. The rearrangement links TRBV7-8 to TRBJ1-3; tentative D call: TRBD1 (6 bases). V was cut by 5 bases and J by 0 bases, with 17 bases left in between. CDR1 and CDR2 from the germline V gene are SGHVS and FQNEAQ. The CDR3 runs to 17 residues. The CDR3 sequence is CASSHSLGGDSGNTIYF. Written as DNA, the CDR3 is TGTGCCAGCAGCCATTCTTTAGGGGGGGACTCTGGAAACACCATATATTTT. The variable domain in full, with the rest retrieved from reference TRBV7-8 and TRBJ1-3, is GAGVSQSPRYKVAKRGQDVALRCDPISGHVSLFWYQQALGQGPEFLTYFQNEAQLDKSGLPSDRFFAERPEGSVSTLKIQRTQQEDSAVYLCASSHSLGGDSGNTIYFGEGSWLTVV.

The chain recombines TRBV15 with TRBJ2-1; D is uncertain. Germline CDR1 and CDR2: LNHNV and YYDKDF (reference sequence). The CDR3 is 11 residues long. The ends were cut back, 3 bases at V and 8 bases at J, with 5 bases in the middle. CDR3 in DNA: TGTGCCACCAGCAGGACCCATGAGCAGTTCTTC. It translates to CATSRTHEQFF.

The chain links TRBV5-6 to TRBJ1-2; D gene uncertain. The CDR3 contains 14 residues. Trimming removed 0 bases at V and 8 bases at J, with 14 bases between. Germline V CDR1 and CDR2: SGHDT, YYEEEE. The chain's CDR3 is CASSLVGAGGGYTF. In nucleotides, the CDR3 is TGTGCCAGCAGCTTGGTTGGCGCAGGCGGAGGCTACACCTTC.

V and J are TRBV6-2 or TRBV6-3 and TRBJ2-7; 7 bases are shared with TRBD2. The length of the CDR3 is 14 residues. Germline V gives CDR1 MNHEY, CDR2 SVGEGT. Losses at the gene ends were 4 bases for V and 4 bases for J; bases not matched to a gene: 7. The CDR3 loop is CASSWAGEGYEQYV. CDR3 in DNA: TGTGCCAGCAGTTGGGCGGGGGAAGGTTACGAGCAGTACGTC.

The sample holds a few counts of this clonotype. V and J are TRBV20-1 and TRBJ2-2, with 8 bases lining up with TRBD2. V shed 6 bases and J 3 bases; nucleotides not matched to a gene: 6. This CDR3 is built from 14 residues. The V gene's germline CDR1 is DFQATT and CDR2 SNEGSKA (reference sequence). In DNA, the CDR3 is TGCAGTGCGGGCGTAGCGGGGTACACCGGGGAGCTGTTTTTT. Its translation is CSAGVAGYTGELFF.

This chain links TRBV9 with TRBJ2-3; D possibly corresponds to TRBD1 (6 bases). The CDR3 is made up of 12 amino acids. The ends were cut back, 3 bases at V and 6 bases at J, with 8 bases in the middle. Germline loops: CDR1 SGDLS, CDR2 YYNGEE. CDR3 coding DNA: TGTGCCAGCAGCGAGAGGGGGGATACGCAGTATTTT. Protein sequence: CASSERGDTQYF.

This clonotype was found once. This chain uses TRBV5-4 with TRBJ2-7; D is perhaps TRBD1 (7 bases). V was shortened by 4 bases and J by 3 bases, with 17 bases between the two germline ends. Germline loops: CDR1 SGHNT, CDR2 YYREEE (reference sequence). This CDR3 contains 15 residues. The CDR3 is CASSGGPQGGYEQYV. For the CDR3, the DNA is TGTGCCAGCAGCGGCGGACCTCAGGGGGGCTACGAGCAGTACGTC.

The sample holds a few counts of this clonotype. V and J are TRBV2 and TRBJ2-4, with 8 nucleotides matching TRBD1. Germline V lookup: CDR1 SNHLY, CDR2 FYNNEI. The CDR3 extends over 14 amino acids. V dropped 6 bases and J dropped 9; count of bases not matched to a gene: 10. The CDR3 sequence is CASRADRVIAIQYF. CDR3 coding DNA: TGTGCCAGCAGGGCGGACAGGGTTATCGCCATTCAGTACTTC. Together with reference TRBV2 and TRBJ2-4, the CDR3 gives the full variable domain: EPEVTQTPSHQVTQMGQEVILRCVPISNHLYFYWYRQILGQKVEFLVSFYNNEISEKSEIFDDQFSVERPDGSNFTLKIRSTKLEDSAMYFCASRADRVIAIQYFGAGTRLSVL.